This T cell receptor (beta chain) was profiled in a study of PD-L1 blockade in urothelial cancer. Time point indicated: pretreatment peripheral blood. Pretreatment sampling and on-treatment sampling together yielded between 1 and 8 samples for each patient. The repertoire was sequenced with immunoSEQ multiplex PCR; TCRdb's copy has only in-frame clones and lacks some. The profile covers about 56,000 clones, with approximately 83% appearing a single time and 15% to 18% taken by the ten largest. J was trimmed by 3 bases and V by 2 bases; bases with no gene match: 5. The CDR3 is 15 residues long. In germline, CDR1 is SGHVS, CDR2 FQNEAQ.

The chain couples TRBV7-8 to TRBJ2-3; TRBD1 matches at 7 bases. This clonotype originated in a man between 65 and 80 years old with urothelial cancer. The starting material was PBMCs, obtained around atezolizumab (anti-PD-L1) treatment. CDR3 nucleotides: TGTGCCAGCAGCTTACCCGGGACAGTAACAGATACGCAGTATTTT. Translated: CASSLPGTVTDTQYF.